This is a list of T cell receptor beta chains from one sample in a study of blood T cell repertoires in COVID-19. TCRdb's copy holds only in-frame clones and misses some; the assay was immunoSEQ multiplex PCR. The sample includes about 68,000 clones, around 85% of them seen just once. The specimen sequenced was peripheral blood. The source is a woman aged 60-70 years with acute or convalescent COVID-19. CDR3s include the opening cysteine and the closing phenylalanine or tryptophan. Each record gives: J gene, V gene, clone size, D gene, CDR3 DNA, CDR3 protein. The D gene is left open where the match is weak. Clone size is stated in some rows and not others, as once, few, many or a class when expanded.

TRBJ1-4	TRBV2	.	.	TGTGCCAGCAGCGACCTAAACAGGGTGGGGAATGAAAAACTGTTTTTT	CASSDLNRVGNEKLFF
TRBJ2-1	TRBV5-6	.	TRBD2	TGTGCCAGCAGCAAGATTGGCGGGGGAAACAATGAGCAGTTCTTC	CASSKIGGGNNEQFF
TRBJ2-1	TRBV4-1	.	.	TGCGCCAGCAGCCAAGACAATCCCAGTTACAATGAGCAGTTCTTC	CASSQDNPSYNEQFF
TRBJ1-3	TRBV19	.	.	TGTGCCAGTAACACAGGAAGCTTCTCTGGAAACACCATATATTTT	CASNTGSFSGNTIYF
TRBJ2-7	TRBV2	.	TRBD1	TGTGCCAGCCAAAGGACAGGGATATACGAGCAGTACTTC	CASQRTGIYEQYF
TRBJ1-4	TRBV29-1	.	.	TGCAGCGCCTCAGGGTCACCTAATGAAAAACTGTTTTTT	CSASGSPNEKLFF
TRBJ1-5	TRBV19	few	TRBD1	TGTGCCAGTAGCCACAGGGGACAGCCCCAGCATTTT	CASSHRGQPQHF
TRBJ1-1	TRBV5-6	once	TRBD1	TGTGCCAGCAGCTTGGGGACAGGGGGCGCGAGCACTGAAGCTTTCTTT	CASSLGTGGASTEAFF
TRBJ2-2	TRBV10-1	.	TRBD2	TGCGCCAGCAGTCTCGGGCTAGCGGGAAACACCGGGGAGCTGTTTTTT	CASSLGLAGNTGELFF
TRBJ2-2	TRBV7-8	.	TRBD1	TGTGCCAGCAGTTTCGGGACAGCGAACACCGGGGAGCTGTTTTTT	CASSFGTANTGELFF
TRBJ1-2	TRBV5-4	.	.	TGTGCCAGCAGCCGACGGGACTTTTTCTATGGCTACACCTTC	CASSRRDFFYGYTF
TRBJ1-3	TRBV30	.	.	TGTGCCTGGAGTGTACTAACTGGGTTGAATGGAAACACCATATATTTT	CAWSVLTGLNGNTIYF